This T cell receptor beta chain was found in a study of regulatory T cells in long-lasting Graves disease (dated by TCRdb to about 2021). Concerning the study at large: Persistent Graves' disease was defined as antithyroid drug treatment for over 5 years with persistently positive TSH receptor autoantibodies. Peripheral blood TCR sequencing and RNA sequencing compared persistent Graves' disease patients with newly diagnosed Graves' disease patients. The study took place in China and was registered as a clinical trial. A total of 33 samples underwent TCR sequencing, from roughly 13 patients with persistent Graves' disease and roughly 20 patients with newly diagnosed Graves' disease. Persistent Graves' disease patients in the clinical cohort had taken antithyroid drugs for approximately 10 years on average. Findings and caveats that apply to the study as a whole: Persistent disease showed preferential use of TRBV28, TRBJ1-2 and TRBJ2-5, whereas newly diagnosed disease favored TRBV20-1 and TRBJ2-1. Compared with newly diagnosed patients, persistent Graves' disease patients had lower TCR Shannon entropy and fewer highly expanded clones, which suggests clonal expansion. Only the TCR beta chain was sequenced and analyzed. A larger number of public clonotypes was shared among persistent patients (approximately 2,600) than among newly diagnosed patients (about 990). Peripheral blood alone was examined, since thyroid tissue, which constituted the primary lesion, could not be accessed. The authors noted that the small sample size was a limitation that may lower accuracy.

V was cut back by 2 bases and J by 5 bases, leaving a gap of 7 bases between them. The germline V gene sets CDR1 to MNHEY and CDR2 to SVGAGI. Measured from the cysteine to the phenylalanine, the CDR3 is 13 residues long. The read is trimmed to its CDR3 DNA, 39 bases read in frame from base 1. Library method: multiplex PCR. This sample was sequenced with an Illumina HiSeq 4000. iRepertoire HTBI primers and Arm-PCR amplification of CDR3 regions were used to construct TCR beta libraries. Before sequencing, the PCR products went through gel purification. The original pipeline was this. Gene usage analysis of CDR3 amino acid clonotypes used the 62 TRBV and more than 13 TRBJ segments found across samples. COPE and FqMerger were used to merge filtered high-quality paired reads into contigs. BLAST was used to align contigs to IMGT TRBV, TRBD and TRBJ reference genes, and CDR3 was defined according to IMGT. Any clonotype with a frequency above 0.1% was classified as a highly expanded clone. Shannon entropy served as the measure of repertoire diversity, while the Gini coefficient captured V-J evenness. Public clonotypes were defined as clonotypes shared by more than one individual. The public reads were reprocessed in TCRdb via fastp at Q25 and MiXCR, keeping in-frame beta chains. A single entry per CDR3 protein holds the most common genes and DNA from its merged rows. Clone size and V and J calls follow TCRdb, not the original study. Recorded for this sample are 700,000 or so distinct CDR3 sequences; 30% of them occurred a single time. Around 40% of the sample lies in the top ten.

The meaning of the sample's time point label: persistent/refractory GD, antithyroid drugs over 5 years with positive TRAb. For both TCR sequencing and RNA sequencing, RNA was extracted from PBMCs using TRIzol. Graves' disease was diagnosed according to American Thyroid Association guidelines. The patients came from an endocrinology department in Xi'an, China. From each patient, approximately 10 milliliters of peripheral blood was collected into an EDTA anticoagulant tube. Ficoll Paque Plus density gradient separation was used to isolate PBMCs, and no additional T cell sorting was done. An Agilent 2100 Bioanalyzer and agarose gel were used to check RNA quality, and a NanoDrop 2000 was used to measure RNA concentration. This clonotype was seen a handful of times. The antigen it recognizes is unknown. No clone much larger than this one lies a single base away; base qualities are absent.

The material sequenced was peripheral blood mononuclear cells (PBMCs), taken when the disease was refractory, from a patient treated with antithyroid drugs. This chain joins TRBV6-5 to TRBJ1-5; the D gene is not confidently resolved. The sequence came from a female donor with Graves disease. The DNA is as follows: TGTGCCAGCAGTTACGAGGAGCATCAGCCCCAGCATTTT. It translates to CASSYEEHQPQHF.